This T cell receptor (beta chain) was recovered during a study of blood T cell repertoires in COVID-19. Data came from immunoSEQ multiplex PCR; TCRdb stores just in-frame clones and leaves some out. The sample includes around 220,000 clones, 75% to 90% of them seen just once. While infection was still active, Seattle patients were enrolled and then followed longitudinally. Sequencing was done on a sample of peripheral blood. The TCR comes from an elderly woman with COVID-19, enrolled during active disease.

Here the CDR3 reads CASSFKGLVGEQYF. In DNA form, the CDR3 reads TGTGCCAGCAGCTTCAAGGGACTGGTGGGGGAGCAGTACTTC. V is TRBV5-8 and J is TRBJ2-7; D might be TRBD2 (6 bases). Germline CDR1 SGHTS, CDR2 YDEGEE. This CDR3 has 14 residues. Trimming stripped 2 bases from V and 7 bases from J, with 16 bases between. The variable domain in full, completed from reference TRBV5-8 and TRBJ2-7, reads EAGVTQSPTHLIKTRGQQATLRCSPISGHTSVYWYQQALGLGLQFLLWYDEGEERNRGNFPPRFSGRQFPNYSSELNVNALELEDSALYLCASSFKGLVGEQYFGPGTRLTVT.